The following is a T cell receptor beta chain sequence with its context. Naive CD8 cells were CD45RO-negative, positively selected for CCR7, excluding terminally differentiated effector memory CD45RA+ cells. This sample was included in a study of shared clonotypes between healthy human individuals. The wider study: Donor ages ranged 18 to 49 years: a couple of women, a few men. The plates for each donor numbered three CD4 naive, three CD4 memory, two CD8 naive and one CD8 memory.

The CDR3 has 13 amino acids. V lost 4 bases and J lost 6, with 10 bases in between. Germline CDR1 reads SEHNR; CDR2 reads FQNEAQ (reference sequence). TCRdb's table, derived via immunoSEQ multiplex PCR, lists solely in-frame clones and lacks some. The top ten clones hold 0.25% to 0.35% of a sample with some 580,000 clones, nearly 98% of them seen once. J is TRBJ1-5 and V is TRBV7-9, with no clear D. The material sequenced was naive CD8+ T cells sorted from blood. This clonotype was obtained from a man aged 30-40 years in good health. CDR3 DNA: TGTGCCAGCAGCTCCAAGCCCGGTCAGCCCCAGCATTTT. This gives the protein CASSSKPGQPQHF. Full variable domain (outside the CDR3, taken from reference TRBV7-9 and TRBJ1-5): DTGVSQNPRHKITKRGQNVTFRCDPISEHNRLYWYRQTLGQGPEFLTYFQNEAQLEKSRLLSDRFSAERPKGSFSTLEIQRTEQGDSAMYLCASSSKPGQPQHFGDGTRLSIL.